The rows below give T cell receptor beta chains drawn from one sample of a study of metastatic and nonmetastatic thyroid tumors. TCRdb re-processed the PCR reads through MiXCR. Of tens of thousands of clones listed, about 25% are singletons. What was sequenced was blood. The receptors come from a male donor with papillary thyroid cancer or a benign thyroid nodule (not recorded which). Some clones in this sample may be carry-over from other donors' samples. CDR3s include the opening cysteine and the closing phenylalanine or tryptophan.

v_gene	len	j_gene	CDR3aa
TRBV10-2	15	TRBJ2-5	CASRRGQHIQETQYF
TRBV14	15	TRBJ2-7	CASSLGGRGGYEQYF
TRBV19	14	TRBJ1-1	CASRPQRGYTEAFF
TRBV6-1	13	TRBJ2-3	CASNGASTDTQYF
TRBV28	15	TRBJ2-7	CASSTFGGLSYEQYF
TRBV11-1	13	TRBJ1-2	CASSGRTGGGYTF
TRBV6-2/TRBV6-3	17	TRBJ2-7	CASAGTSGKLRSYEQYF
TRBV6-2/TRBV6-3	15	TRBJ1-5	CASSPGGLLNQPQHF
TRBV6-1	16	TRBJ2-7	CASSPLEGWAPYEQYF
TRBV19	15	TRBJ1-1	CASSIGDRFNTEAFF
TRBV7-2	14	TRBJ1-1	CASSLAYTLTEAFF
TRBV30	13	TRBJ2-1	CAWRRWSYNEQFF
TRBV7-9	12	TRBJ2-7	CASSLFDGEQYF
TRBV28	17	TRBJ2-7	CASTTHAPLAEGYEQYF
TRBV14	16	TRBJ2-7	CASSQGEPGLGYEQYF
TRBV6-2/TRBV6-3	13	TRBJ2-5	CASGSPLAETQYF
TRBV19	15	TRBJ2-3	CASSSRLAGPDTQYF
TRBV11-2	18	TRBJ1-6	CASSIRQGGSSYNSPLHF
TRBV5-1	16	TRBJ1-4	CASSSDPGQGSEKLFF
TRBV13	12	TRBJ2-7	CASSKGAYEQYF
TRBV6-1	13	TRBJ2-7	CATRGGGDYEQYF
TRBV20-1	13	TRBJ1-4	CSARGGRDEKLFF
TRBV5-1	16	TRBJ2-2	CASSLEQGALTGELFF
TRBV12-3/TRBV12-4	12	TRBJ2-1	CASSLWVDEQFF
TRBV5-4	20	TRBJ2-1	CASSMNRGLTSGRGYNEQFF
TRBV30	14	TRBJ1-1	CAWRGTGEWTEAFF
TRBV27	16	TRBJ2-3	CASSLRESVITDTQYF
TRBV28	17	TRBJ2-1	CASSFKVYSIGTNEQFF